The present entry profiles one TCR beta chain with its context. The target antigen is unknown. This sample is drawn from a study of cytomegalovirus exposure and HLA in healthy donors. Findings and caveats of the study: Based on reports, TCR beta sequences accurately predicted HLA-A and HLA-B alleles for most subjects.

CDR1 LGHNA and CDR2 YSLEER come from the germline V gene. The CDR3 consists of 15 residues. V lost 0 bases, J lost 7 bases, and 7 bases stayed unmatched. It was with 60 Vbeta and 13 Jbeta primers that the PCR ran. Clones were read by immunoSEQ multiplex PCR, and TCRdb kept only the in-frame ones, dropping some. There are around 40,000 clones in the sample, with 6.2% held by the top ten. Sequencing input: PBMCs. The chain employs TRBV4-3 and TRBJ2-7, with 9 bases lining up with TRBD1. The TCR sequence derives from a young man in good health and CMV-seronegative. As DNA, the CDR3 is TGCGCCAGCAGCCAAGATAACAGGGGGCGGGTTGAGCAGTACTTC. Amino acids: CASSQDNRGRVEQYF.